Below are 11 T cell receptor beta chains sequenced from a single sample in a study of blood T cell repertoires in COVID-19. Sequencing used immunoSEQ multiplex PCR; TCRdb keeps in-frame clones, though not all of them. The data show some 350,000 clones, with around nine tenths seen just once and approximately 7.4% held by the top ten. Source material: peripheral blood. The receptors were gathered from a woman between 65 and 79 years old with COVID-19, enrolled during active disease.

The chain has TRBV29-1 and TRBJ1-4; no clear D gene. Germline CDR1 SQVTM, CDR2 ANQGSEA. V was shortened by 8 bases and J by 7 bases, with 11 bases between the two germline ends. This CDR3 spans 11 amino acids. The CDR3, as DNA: TGCAGCATATTTATTGTTGAAAAACTGTTTTTT. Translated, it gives CSIFIVEKLFF.

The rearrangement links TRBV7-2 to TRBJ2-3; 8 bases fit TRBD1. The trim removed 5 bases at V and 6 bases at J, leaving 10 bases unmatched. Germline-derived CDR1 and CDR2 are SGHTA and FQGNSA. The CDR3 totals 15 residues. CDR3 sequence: CASSPNGQGDDTQYF. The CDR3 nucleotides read TGTGCCAGCAGCCCAAATGGACAGGGCGACGATACGCAGTATTTT.

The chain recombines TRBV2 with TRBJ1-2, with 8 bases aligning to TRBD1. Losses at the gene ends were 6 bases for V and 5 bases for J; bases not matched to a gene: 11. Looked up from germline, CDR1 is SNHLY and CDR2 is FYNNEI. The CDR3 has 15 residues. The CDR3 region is CASRREGQGSYGYTF. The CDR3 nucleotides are TGTGCCAGCAGGAGGGAAGGACAGGGTTCGTATGGCTACACCTTC.

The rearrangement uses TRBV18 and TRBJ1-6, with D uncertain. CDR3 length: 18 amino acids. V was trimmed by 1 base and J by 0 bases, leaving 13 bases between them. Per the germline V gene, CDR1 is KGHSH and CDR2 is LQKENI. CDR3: CASSPRTEVRSYNSPLHF. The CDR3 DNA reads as TGTGCCAGCTCACCACGGACTGAAGTCCGCTCCTATAATTCACCCCTCCACTTT. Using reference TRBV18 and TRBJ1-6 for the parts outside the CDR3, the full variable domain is NAGVMQNPRHLVRRRGQEARLRCSPMKGHSHVYWYRQLPEEGLKFMVYLQKENIIDESGMPKERFSAEFPKEGPSILRIQQVVRGDSAAYFCASSPRTEVRSYNSPLHFGNGTRLTVT.

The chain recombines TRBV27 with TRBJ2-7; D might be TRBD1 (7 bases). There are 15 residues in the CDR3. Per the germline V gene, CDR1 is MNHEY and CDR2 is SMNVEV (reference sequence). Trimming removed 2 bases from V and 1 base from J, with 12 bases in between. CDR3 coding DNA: TGTGCCAGCAGTTTAGGGGGGACAGTATCCTACGAGCAGTACTTC. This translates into CASSLGGTVSYEQYF.

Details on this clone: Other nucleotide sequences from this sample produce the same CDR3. The CDR3 nucleotides read TGCGCCAGCAGCTTGGGGGGCGCCGGGACTGAAGCTTTCTTT. This encodes CASSLGGAGTEAFF. The rearrangement links TRBV5-1 to TRBJ1-1; a possible D gene is TRBD1 (5 bases). This CDR3 has 14 amino acids. The V and J ends lost 0 bases and 5 bases respectively, with 11 bases between them. The germline CDR1 and CDR2 sequences are SGHRS and YFSETQ.

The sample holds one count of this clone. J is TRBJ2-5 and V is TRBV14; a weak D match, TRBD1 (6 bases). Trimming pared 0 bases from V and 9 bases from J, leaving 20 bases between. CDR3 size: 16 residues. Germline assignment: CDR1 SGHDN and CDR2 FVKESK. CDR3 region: CASSQDRPVSAGAQYF. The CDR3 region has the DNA TGTGCCAGCAGCCAAGATAGGCCGGTCTCCGCAGGGGCCCAGTACTTC.

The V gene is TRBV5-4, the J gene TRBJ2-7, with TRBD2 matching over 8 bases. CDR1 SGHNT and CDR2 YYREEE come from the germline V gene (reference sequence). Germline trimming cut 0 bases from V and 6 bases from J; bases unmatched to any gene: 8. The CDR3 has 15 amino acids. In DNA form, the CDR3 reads TGTGCCAGCAGCTTGGCCAAATTAGCGGGGCTCGAGCAGTACTTC. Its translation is CASSLAKLAGLEQYF. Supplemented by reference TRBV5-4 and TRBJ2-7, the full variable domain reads ETGVTQSPTHLIKTRGQQVTLRCSSQSGHNTVSWYQQALGQGPQFIFQYYREEENGRGNFPPRFSGLQFPNYSSELNVNALELDDSALYLCASSLAKLAGLEQYFGPGTRLTVT.

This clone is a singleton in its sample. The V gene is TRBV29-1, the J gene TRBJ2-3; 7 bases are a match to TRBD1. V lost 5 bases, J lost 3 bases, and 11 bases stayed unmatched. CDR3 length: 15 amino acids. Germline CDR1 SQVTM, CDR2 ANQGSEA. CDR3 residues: CSVPRQGGVTDTQYF. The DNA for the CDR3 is TGCAGCGTTCCCAGACAGGGTGGAGTAACAGATACGCAGTATTTT.

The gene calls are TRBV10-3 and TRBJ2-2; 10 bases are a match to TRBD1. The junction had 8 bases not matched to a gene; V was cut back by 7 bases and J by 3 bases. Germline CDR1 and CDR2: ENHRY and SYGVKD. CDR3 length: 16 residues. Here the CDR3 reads CAITPTGQGDTGELFF. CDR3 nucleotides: TGTGCCATCACACCTACAGGACAGGGGGACACCGGGGAGCTGTTTTTT.

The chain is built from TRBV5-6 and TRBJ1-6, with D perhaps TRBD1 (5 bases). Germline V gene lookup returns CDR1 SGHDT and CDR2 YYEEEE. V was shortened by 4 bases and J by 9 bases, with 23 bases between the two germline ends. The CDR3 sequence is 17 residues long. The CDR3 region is CASSPSQDGLGGSPLHF. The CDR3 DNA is TGTGCCAGCAGCCCATCTCAGGACGGGTTGGGGGGTTCACCCCTCCACTTT.